The 32 T cell receptor beta chains presented below share a single source sample, sequenced in a study of T-cell memory formation after mild COVID-19. TCRdb re-analysed the 5' RACE reads in MiXCR, keeping a single row per CDR3 protein. There are roughly 260,000 distinct CDR3 sequences in the sample; about 15% occur only once, and 3.5% to 4% lies in the top ten. Sequencing was carried out using PBMCs or a T cell subset sorted from them (not recorded which). These receptors came from a man aged 18 to 30 who had mild COVID-19 (a few samples of this study predate the infection). Cell type and time point are not known.

This clonotype was observed once. CDR3 in DNA: TGTGCCAGCTCAATGCAGGGACAGGGTCGGGGCTACACCTTC. Its translation is CASSMQGQGRGYTF. V and J are TRBV27 and TRBJ1-2; TRBD1 matches 9 bases. The length of the CDR3 is 14 residues. V shed 8 bases, J shed 8 bases, and the junction held 12 bases outside the gene matches. CDR1 and CDR2 from the germline V gene are MNHEY and SMNVEV (reference sequence).

The genes are TRBV4-3 and TRBJ2-1; D is undetermined. Trimming stripped 4 bases from V and 7 bases from J, with 11 bases between. The CDR3 extends over 13 amino acids. CDR1 is LGHNA and CDR2 is YSLEER in the germline V gene. CDR3 protein: CASSREARNEQFF. CDR3 DNA: TGCGCCAGCAGCCGCGAAGCTAGGAATGAGCAGTTCTTC.

This clonotype was seen a few times. V gene TRBV7-2 combines with J gene TRBJ2-5, with 10 bases lining up with TRBD2. The germline CDR1 and CDR2 sequences are SGHTA and FQGNSA. This CDR3 has 16 amino acids. V lost 0 bases to trimming and J lost 5 bases; unmatched junction nucleotides: 6. The DNA for the CDR3 is TGTGCCAGCAGCTTAGCCCCTAGCGGGGGAGGGGAGACCCAGTACTTC. Its translation is CASSLAPSGGGETQYF.

This chain connects TRBV7-2 to TRBJ2-7, with no clear D. CDR1 and CDR2 from the germline V gene are SGHTA and FQGNSA. V was trimmed by 8 bases and J by 4 bases, leaving 12 bases between them. The CDR3 extends over 12 amino acids. The DNA of the CDR3 is TGTGCCAGCGCCCATGGGGTTTACGAGCAGTACTTC. Its protein product is CASAHGVYEQYF.

J is TRBJ2-5 and V is TRBV20-1, with no clear D. The CDR3 has 13 amino acids. V lost 3 bases and J lost 4, with 12 bases in between. Germline lookup yields CDR1 DFQATT and CDR2 SNEGSKA (reference sequence). CDR3 region: CSASPPGPETQYF. CDR3 DNA sequence: TGCAGTGCTAGTCCCCCAGGTCCAGAGACCCAGTACTTC.

This clonotype occurred many times. This chain joins TRBV7-9 and TRBJ2-1; D could derive from TRBD1 or TRBD2 (5 bases each). V lost 3 bases and J 7 bases, leaving 10 bases between the germline ends. CDR1 and CDR2 (germline): SEHNR, FQNEAQ (reference sequence). The CDR3 has 13 residues. The CDR3 sequence is CASSLGPGNEQFF. The CDR3 DNA sequence: TGTGCCAGCAGCTTGGGACCGGGTAATGAGCAGTTCTTC.

The chain carries TRBV20-1 and TRBJ2-5; TRBD1 aligns across 8 bases. Germline V gene sequence: CDR1 DFQATT, CDR2 SNEGSKA (reference sequence). Trimming at V came to 6 bases and at J to 5 bases, leaving 8 bases not matched to a gene. The CDR3 covers 13 residues. CDR3 protein: CSAKWTGWETQYF. The CDR3, as DNA: TGCAGTGCCAAATGGACAGGGTGGGAGACCCAGTACTTC.

V usage is TRBV5-1 and J usage is TRBJ1-4, with 10 nucleotides matching TRBD1. CDR1 SGHRS and CDR2 YFSETQ come from the germline V gene. The CDR3 has 14 amino acids. The ends lost 3 bases at V and 7 bases at J; junction bases unmatched: 3. CDR3 coding DNA: TGCGCCAGCAGCTATGGGACAGGGGTTGAAAAACTGTTTTTT. This encodes CASSYGTGVEKLFF.

The V and J genes are TRBV18 and TRBJ1-6; 11 nucleotides line up with TRBD1. CDR3 size: 15 residues. In germline, CDR1 is KGHSH, CDR2 LQKENI. V lost 2 bases and J lost 8; bases outside the gene matches: 2. The CDR3 region is CASSPGTGGDSPLHF. As DNA, the CDR3 is TGTGCCAGCTCACCAGGGACAGGGGGGGATTCACCCCTCCACTTT. The variable domain in full, with the rest retrieved from reference TRBV18 and TRBJ1-6, is NAGVMQNPRHLVRRRGQEARLRCSPMKGHSHVYWYRQLPEEGLKFMVYLQKENIIDESGMPKERFSAEFPKEGPSILRIQQVVRGDSAAYFCASSPGTGGDSPLHFGNGTRLTVT.

The chain combines TRBV29-1 with TRBJ2-5; maybe TRBD2 (6 bases). V was pared by 8 bases and J by 10 bases, with 17 bases between. This CDR3 is 11 amino acids long. Germline V gives CDR1 SQVTM, CDR2 ANQGSEA. The CDR3 DNA follows: TGCAGCTCCCTAGCGCCGGACGACCAGTACTTC. Translated, it gives CSSLAPDDQYF.

The gene calls are TRBV10-2 and TRBJ1-6, with TRBD1 matching 9 bases. The germline CDR1 and CDR2 sequences are WSHSY and SAAADI. Trimming took 7 bases from V and 9 from J; bases not matched to a gene: 10. The CDR3 covers 15 residues. CDR3 residues: CASTQGQGISSPLHF. CDR3 DNA sequence: TGCGCCAGCACGCAGGGACAGGGTATAAGTTCACCCCTCCACTTT.

The sample holds many counts of this clonotype. This chain uses TRBV10-3 with TRBJ1-6, with 8 bases lining up with TRBD1. The germline gives CDR1 ENHRY, CDR2 SYGVKD. Unmatched junction bases numbered 10, after V lost 3 bases and J lost 9 bases. CDR3 length equals 16 residues. In DNA form, the CDR3 reads TGTGCCATCAGTGATCGTGCCAGGGACAGGTCTTCACCCCTCCACTTT. Protein sequence: CAISDRARDRSSPLHF.

CDR3 protein: CASSAGTGRGTNYGYTF. DNA for the CDR3: TGCGCCAGCAGCGCCGGGACAGGTCGGGGGACTAACTATGGCTACACCTTC. The genes are TRBV5-1 and TRBJ1-2; 8 bases are a match to TRBD1. This CDR3 spans 17 amino acids. Germline V lookup: CDR1 SGHRS, CDR2 YFSETQ. With V trimmed by 4 bases and J by 0 bases, 11 bases remained unmatched.

V gene TRBV12-3 or TRBV12-4 combines with J gene TRBJ1-6, with unresolved D. V was pared by 0 bases and J by 0 bases, with 12 bases between. The CDR3 consists of 18 residues. This chain's CDR3 is CASSLANDGSSYNSPLHF. The CDR3 DNA reads as TGTGCCAGCAGTTTAGCCAACGACGGGAGCTCCTATAATTCACCCCTCCACTTT.

The rearrangement joins TRBV7-9 to TRBJ1-1; 7 bases match TRBD1. This CDR3 is built from 14 residues. Germline CDR1 and CDR2: SEHNR and FQNEAQ (reference sequence). V trimming: 2 bases; J trimming: 1 base; junction bases outside the gene matches: 1. CDR3 loop: CASSLKGANTEAFF. The CDR3 nucleotides read TGTGCCAGCAGCTTAAAGGGGGCGAACACTGAAGCTTTCTTT.

At least ten counts were recorded for this clonotype. The chain combines TRBV18 with TRBJ2-3, with D unclear. Looked up from germline, CDR1 is KGHSH and CDR2 is LQKENI. This CDR3 is 12 amino acids long. V was cut by 2 bases and J by 1 base, with 1 base left in between. CDR3 DNA: TGTGCCAGCTCACCAGGCACAGATACGCAGTATTTT. It specifies CASSPGTDTQYF.

In its sample, this clonotype was seen a few times. The rearrangement uses TRBV3-1 and TRBJ2-7; no reliable D call. The V gene lost 4 bases and the J gene lost 2 bases, with 12 bases spanning the gap. CDR3 length: 14 residues. Germline loops: CDR1 LGHDT, CDR2 YNNKEL (reference sequence). The CDR3 DNA sequence: TGTGCCAGCAGCCCGTCGGTTGGCCCCTACGAGCAGTACGTC. It is translated as CASSPSVGPYEQYV.

The sample holds a few counts of this clonotype. This rearrangement joins TRBV11-2 to TRBJ2-7; TRBD2 aligns across 7 bases. The trim removed 1 base at V and 6 bases at J, leaving 3 bases unmatched. Germline CDR1 is SGHAT and CDR2 is FQNNGV. The CDR3 loop spans 13 amino acids. CDR3 coding DNA: TGTGCCAGCAGCTTAGGGGAGGGCAGCGAGCAGTACTTC. Residues: CASSLGEGSEQYF.

In this sample, this clonotype turned up a few times. This chain uses TRBV9 with TRBJ2-5; D not resolved. V shed 1 base and J shed 4 bases, with 14 bases lying between them. Per germline, CDR1 SGDLS and CDR2 YYNGEE. This CDR3 region has 15 residues. CDR3 DNA sequence: TGTGCCAGCAGCGTATTAGGACGGTCGGGAGAGACCCAGTACTTC. This encodes CASSVLGRSGETQYF.

The V gene is TRBV2, the J gene TRBJ1-2; 7 positions agree with TRBD1. Germline V lookup: CDR1 SNHLY, CDR2 FYNNEI. The CDR3 runs to 13 residues. V lost 5 bases and J lost 8; bases outside the gene matches: 8. The DNA of the CDR3 is TGTGCCAGCAGTCCGGACAGGCCGTACGGCTACACCTTC. This codes for CASSPDRPYGYTF. Supplemented by reference TRBV2 and TRBJ1-2, the full variable domain reads EPEVTQTPSHQVTQMGQEVILRCVPISNHLYFYWYRQILGQKVEFLVSFYNNEISEKSEIFDDQFSVERPDGSNFTLKIRSTKLEDSAMYFCASSPDRPYGYTFGSGTRLTVV.

This clonotype has more than one count but fewer than ten. The CDR3: CASSQDSRAEAAFF. The CDR3, as DNA: TGCGCCAGCAGCCAAGATTCTCGGGCGGAGGCGGCTTTCTTT. The rearrangement joins TRBV4-3 to TRBJ1-1, with no clear D. V lost 0 bases to trimming and J lost 11 bases, with 16 bases between them. Germline V gene data show CDR1 as LGHNA and CDR2 as YSLEER. CDR3 length: 14 amino acids.

This clonotype was recorded many times. The rearrangement joins TRBV19 to TRBJ2-7; D is possibly TRBD1 (6 bases). Germline values: CDR1 LNHDA, CDR2 SQIVND (reference sequence). Between the trimmed V and J ends, which lost 5 bases and 6 bases, there was a span of 17 bases. This CDR3 has 14 residues. The CDR3 DNA reads TGTGCCAGTAGTGTGCAGGGATGGGGGCTCGAGCAGTACTTC. Protein product: CASSVQGWGLEQYF. Using reference TRBV19 and TRBJ2-7 for the parts outside the CDR3, the full variable domain is DGGITQSPKYLFRKEGQNVTLSCEQNLNHDAMYWYRQDPGQGLRLIYYSQIVNDFQKGDIAEGYSVSREKKESFPLTVTSAQKNPTAFYLCASSVQGWGLEQYFGPGTRLTVT.

CDR3 coding DNA: TGTGCCAGCATCCCCAGGGACAGGCCTTACAGTGGCTACACCTTC. Amino acid sequence: CASIPRDRPYSGYTF. The chain combines TRBV7-2 with TRBJ1-2; TRBD1 matches at 8 bases. This CDR3 comprises 15 residues. V shed 7 bases and J 7 bases; nucleotides not matched to a gene: 14. Germline V CDR1 and CDR2: SGHTA, FQGNSA.

The V call is TRBV18, the J call TRBJ2-2; D is ambiguous. CDR3 length equals 14 residues. V lost 5 bases to trimming and J lost 1 base, with 8 bases between them. Germline V gene data show CDR1 as KGHSH and CDR2 as LQKENI. The CDR3 nucleotides are TGTGCCAGCTCAGACATGGAGAACACCGGGGAGCTGTTTTTT. Its translation: CASSDMENTGELFF.

There are many counts of this clonotype. The chain combines TRBV5-6 with TRBJ2-3; D is ambiguous. The germline gives CDR1 SGHDT, CDR2 YYEEEE. This CDR3 comprises 14 residues. Deletions cut 2 bases from V and 0 bases from J, with 7 bases between. Here the CDR3 DNA reads TGTGCCAGCAGCTTCTACTCTAGCACAGATACGCAGTATTTT. Translation: CASSFYSSTDTQYF.

This clonotype was seen a few times. The rearrangement links TRBV7-9 to TRBJ1-2; D unresolved. Germline-derived CDR1 and CDR2 are SEHNR and FQNEAQ (reference sequence). Deletions cut 5 bases from V and 4 bases from J, with 5 bases between. The CDR3 runs 11 residues. The chain's CDR3 is CASSPSYGYTF. CDR3 in DNA: TGTGCCAGCAGCCCAAGCTATGGCTACACCTTC. The whole variable domain, remainder taken from reference TRBV7-9 and TRBJ1-2, is DTGVSQNPRHKITKRGQNVTFRCDPISEHNRLYWYRQTLGQGPEFLTYFQNEAQLEKSRLLSDRFSAERPKGSFSTLEIQRTEQGDSAMYLCASSPSYGYTFGSGTRLTVV.

Points on this clonotype: A read error may account for a junction end that differs from germline. The gene calls are TRBV19 and TRBJ2-1, with TRBD2 matching 9 bases. The CDR3 extends over 19 amino acids. Germline assignment: CDR1 LNHDA and CDR2 SQIVND (reference sequence). The CDR3 loop reads CASSIPLSRAGGPYNEQFF. The CDR3 bases are TGTGCCAGTAGTATACCCCTGAGCAGAGCGGGGGGTCCCTACAATGAGCAGTTCTTT.

Only a few counts were recorded for this clonotype. This sequence joins TRBV4-3 and TRBJ2-1, with D perhaps given as TRBD1 or TRBD2 (5 bases each). Trimming removed 4 bases from V and 6 bases from J, with 25 bases in between. Germline loops: CDR1 LGHNA, CDR2 YSLEER. This CDR3 has 18 amino acids. CDR3 protein: CASSLFPPPGPSGNEQFF. CDR3 DNA sequence: TGCGCCAGCAGCCTTTTCCCCCCCCCGGGACCATCCGGCAATGAGCAGTTCTTC.

The rearrangement links TRBV7-3 to TRBJ2-2; tentatively, D is TRBD1 (7 bases). Germline lookup yields CDR1 SGHTA and CDR2 FQGTGA. The CDR3 loop spans 15 amino acids. V was shortened by 2 bases and J by 7 bases, with 14 bases between the two germline ends. The CDR3, as DNA: TGTGCCAGCAGCTTATTGGCAGGGGGGATCGGGGAGCTGTTTTTT. Its protein is CASSLLAGGIGELFF.

This clonotype was counted a few times. The chain recombines TRBV6-5 with TRBJ1-6; 8 nucleotides line up with TRBD1. Germline-derived CDR1 and CDR2 are MNHEY and SVGAGI. CDR3 length: 15 amino acids. V lost 0 bases, J lost 8 bases, and 3 bases stayed unmatched. CDR3 sequence reads: CASSYSTGEDSPLHF. The CDR3, as DNA: TGTGCCAGCAGTTACTCGACAGGGGAGGATTCACCCCTCCACTTT.

This clonotype has more than one count but fewer than ten. This chain connects TRBV4-2 to TRBJ1-5, with D perhaps TRBD1 (6 bases). V shed 0 bases and J shed 3 bases, with 12 bases lying between them. This CDR3 is 16 amino acids long. Germline-derived CDR1 and CDR2 are LGHNA and YNFKEQ. CDR3 DNA sequence: TGTGCCAGCAGCCAAGAACCGGACAGTTTCAATCAGCCCCAGCATTTT. This encodes CASSQEPDSFNQPQHF.

The rearrangement uses TRBV23-1 and TRBJ1-5; the match to TRBD1 covers 7 bases. TRBV23-1 is flagged as an ORF with uncertain function. This CDR3 is 13 amino acids long. The ends lost 7 bases at V and 5 bases at J; junction bases unmatched: 5. The CDR3, as DNA: TGCGCCAGCACCCGACAGGGCTATCAGCCCCAGCATTTT. Translated, it gives CASTRQGYQPQHF.